A single sample gave rise to the 12 T cell receptor beta chains below, sequenced in a study of cytomegalovirus exposure and HLA in healthy donors (dated by TCRdb to 2015 to 2018). The library came from the immunoSEQ multiplex PCR assay. A mixture of 60 forward primers for TCR Vbeta segments and 13 reverse primers for TCR Jbeta segments was used in the multiplex PCR. TCRdb obtained this table from immuneACCESS and retained in-frame rearrangements with V and J assigned. These tables miss some clones; where compared with another copy, unresolved V genes account for less than half of the shortfall, and the remainder is unexplained. This sample holds 100,000 to 120,000 clones; 80% were observed only once. Around 2.9% of the sample belongs to the ten largest clones. Material for sequencing was PBMCs. The receptors stem from a woman aged 55-69 years in good health and CMV-seropositive.

This clone turned up a few times. This chain links TRBV30 with TRBJ1-2, with D perhaps TRBD1 (5 bases). Deletions cut 4 bases from V and 2 bases from J, with 11 bases between. Germline CDR1 is GTSNPN and CDR2 is SVGIG (reference sequence). The CDR3 is 13 amino acids. CDR3 sequence: CAWKVPGNYGYTF. The CDR3 DNA is TGTGCCTGGAAAGTTCCAGGGAACTATGGCTACACCTTC.

J is TRBJ2-5 and V is TRBV9; no clear D gene. CDR1 and CDR2 from the germline V gene are SGDLS and YYNGEE. CDR3 length: 13 residues. V was trimmed by 0 bases and J by 3 bases, leaving 6 bases between them. CDR3 in DNA: TGTGCCAGCAGCGTAGGGAGAAAAGAGACCCAGTACTTC. It encodes CASSVGRKETQYF.

The rearrangement joins TRBV4-1 to TRBJ2-5, with D uncertain. The V end was cut by 1 base, the J end by 4 bases, with 7 bases between. The CDR3 totals 13 residues. The V gene's germline CDR1 is MGHRA and CDR2 YSYEKL. CDR3 DNA sequence: TGCGCCAGCAGCCAAGTAACAGTAGAGACCCAGTACTTC. This sequence encodes CASSQVTVETQYF.

J is TRBJ1-1 and V is TRBV9; D is ambiguous. CDR1 is SGDLS, CDR2 YYNGEE, per germline. This CDR3 contains 14 residues. V was trimmed by 0 bases and J by 0 bases, leaving 6 bases between them. This chain's CDR3 is CASSVDGVNTEAFF. The CDR3 DNA reads as TGTGCCAGCAGCGTAGACGGAGTGAACACTGAAGCTTTCTTT.

V usage is TRBV28 and J usage is TRBJ2-3, with a weak D call TRBD1 (5 bases). The CDR3 runs to 12 residues. CDR1 is MDHEN, CDR2 SYDVKM, per germline. Deletions cut 8 bases from V and 3 bases from J, with 9 bases between. The CDR3 loop reads CASGQGTDTQYF. The CDR3 nucleotides are TGTGCCAGCGGTCAGGGTACAGATACGCAGTATTTT. Combining the CDR3 with reference TRBV28 and TRBJ2-3 gives the whole variable domain DVKVTQSSRYLVKRTGEKVFLECVQDMDHENMFWYRQDPGLGLRLIYFSYDVKMKEKGDIPEGYSVSREKKERFSLILESASTNQTSMYLCASGQGTDTQYFGPGTRLTVL.

This rearrangement joins TRBV18 to TRBJ2-3; 8 nucleotides agree with TRBD2. Germline V gene lookup returns CDR1 KGHSH and CDR2 LQKENI. The CDR3 sequence is 14 residues long. Unmatched junction bases numbered 7, after V lost 6 bases and J lost 5 bases. CDR3 DNA sequence: TGTGCCAGCTCGCAGACTAGCGAGGAAGATACGCAGTATTTT. It yields the protein CASSQTSEEDTQYF.

The CDR3 bases are TGTGCCATGGGGGCGGGCGGGCCATCAGATACGCAGTATTTT. It specifies CAMGAGGPSDTQYF. The V gene is TRBV10-3, the J gene TRBJ2-3, with D perhaps matching TRBD1 (6 bases). The V end lost 9 bases, the J end lost 4 bases, and 17 bases lay between the germline ends. The CDR3 is 14 residues long. In germline, CDR1 is ENHRY, CDR2 SYGVKD.

V and J are TRBV28 and TRBJ1-1, with D unresolved. V lost 5 bases and J lost 4, with 14 bases in between. This CDR3 comprises 14 residues. Germline-derived CDR1 and CDR2 are MDHEN and SYDVKM. The CDR3 bases are TGTGCCAGCAGTCATCCCAACCAGGCCACTGAAGCTTTCTTT. Its translation: CASSHPNQATEAFF.

This chain connects TRBV2 to TRBJ2-5; a possible D gene is TRBD1 (5 bases). In germline, CDR1 is SNHLY, CDR2 FYNNEI. The CDR3 sequence is 9 residues long. V was trimmed by 8 bases and J by 13 bases, leaving 11 bases between them. The CDR3 DNA reads as TGTGCCAGCGGGGATCAGGGGTACTTC. Protein product: CASGDQGYF.

This clone showed up just a few times. The rearrangement joins TRBV4-1 to TRBJ1-3; D perhaps matches TRBD1 (5 bases). This CDR3 spans 15 amino acids. CDR1 is MGHRA and CDR2 is YSYEKL in the germline V gene. V lost 0 bases to trimming and J lost 3 bases, with 9 bases between them. The CDR3 loop reads CASSQDRGVGNTIYF. For the CDR3, the DNA is TGCGCCAGCAGCCAAGATCGGGGGGTTGGAAACACCATATATTTT.

On this clone itself: Other DNA sequences in the same sample also yield this CDR3. The chain is built from TRBV10-3 and TRBJ2-7, with a tentative D call TRBD2 (5 bases). The CDR3 contains 14 residues. Trimming took off 5 bases at V and 3 bases at J, with 14 bases between the two ends. Germline V gene lookup returns CDR1 ENHRY and CDR2 SYGVKD. CDR3 loop: CAISPTTTLYEQYF. DNA of the CDR3: TGTGCCATCAGTCCGACTACTACACTCTACGAGCAGTACTTC.

V usage is TRBV10-3 and J usage is TRBJ2-7; 14 nucleotides match TRBD2. The CDR3 has 14 amino acids. With V trimmed by 6 bases and J by 7 bases, 5 bases remained unmatched. In germline, CDR1 is ENHRY, CDR2 SYGVKD. CDR3 protein: CAISGLAGGGEQYF. As DNA, the CDR3 is TGTGCCATCAGCGGACTAGCGGGAGGTGGAGAGCAGTACTTC.